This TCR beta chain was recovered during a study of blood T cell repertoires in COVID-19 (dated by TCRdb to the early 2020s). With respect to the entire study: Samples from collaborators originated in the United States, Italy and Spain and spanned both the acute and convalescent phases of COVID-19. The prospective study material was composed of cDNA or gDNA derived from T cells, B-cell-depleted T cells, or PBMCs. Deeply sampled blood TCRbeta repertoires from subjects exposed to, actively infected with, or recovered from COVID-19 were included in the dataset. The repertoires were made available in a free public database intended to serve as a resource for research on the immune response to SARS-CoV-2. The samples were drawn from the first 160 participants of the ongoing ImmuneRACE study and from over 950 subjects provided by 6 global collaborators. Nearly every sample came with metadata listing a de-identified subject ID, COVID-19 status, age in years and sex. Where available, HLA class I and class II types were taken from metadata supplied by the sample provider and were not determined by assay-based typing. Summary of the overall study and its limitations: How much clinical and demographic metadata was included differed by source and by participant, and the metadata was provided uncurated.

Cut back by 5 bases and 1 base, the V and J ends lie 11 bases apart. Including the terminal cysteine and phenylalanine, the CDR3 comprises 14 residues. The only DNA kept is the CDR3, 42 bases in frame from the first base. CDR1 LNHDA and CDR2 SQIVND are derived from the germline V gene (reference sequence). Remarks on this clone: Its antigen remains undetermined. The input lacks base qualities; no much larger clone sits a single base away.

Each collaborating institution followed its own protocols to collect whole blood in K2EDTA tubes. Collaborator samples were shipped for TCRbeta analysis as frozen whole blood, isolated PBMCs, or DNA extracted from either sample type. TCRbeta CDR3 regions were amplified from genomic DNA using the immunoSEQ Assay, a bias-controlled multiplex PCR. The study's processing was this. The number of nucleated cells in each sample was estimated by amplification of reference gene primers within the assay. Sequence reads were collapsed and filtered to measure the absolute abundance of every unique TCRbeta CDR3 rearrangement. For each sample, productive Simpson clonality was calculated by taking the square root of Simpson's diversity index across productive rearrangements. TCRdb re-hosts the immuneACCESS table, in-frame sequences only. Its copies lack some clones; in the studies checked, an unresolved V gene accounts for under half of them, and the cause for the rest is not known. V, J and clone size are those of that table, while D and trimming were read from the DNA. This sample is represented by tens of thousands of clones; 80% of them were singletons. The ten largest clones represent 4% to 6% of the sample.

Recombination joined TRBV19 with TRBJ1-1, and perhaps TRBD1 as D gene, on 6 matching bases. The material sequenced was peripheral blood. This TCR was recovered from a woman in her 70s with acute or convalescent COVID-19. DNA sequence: TGTGCCAGTAGTCGGGGGGCTGGGAACACTGAAGCTTTCTTT. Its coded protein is CASSRGAGNTEAFF.